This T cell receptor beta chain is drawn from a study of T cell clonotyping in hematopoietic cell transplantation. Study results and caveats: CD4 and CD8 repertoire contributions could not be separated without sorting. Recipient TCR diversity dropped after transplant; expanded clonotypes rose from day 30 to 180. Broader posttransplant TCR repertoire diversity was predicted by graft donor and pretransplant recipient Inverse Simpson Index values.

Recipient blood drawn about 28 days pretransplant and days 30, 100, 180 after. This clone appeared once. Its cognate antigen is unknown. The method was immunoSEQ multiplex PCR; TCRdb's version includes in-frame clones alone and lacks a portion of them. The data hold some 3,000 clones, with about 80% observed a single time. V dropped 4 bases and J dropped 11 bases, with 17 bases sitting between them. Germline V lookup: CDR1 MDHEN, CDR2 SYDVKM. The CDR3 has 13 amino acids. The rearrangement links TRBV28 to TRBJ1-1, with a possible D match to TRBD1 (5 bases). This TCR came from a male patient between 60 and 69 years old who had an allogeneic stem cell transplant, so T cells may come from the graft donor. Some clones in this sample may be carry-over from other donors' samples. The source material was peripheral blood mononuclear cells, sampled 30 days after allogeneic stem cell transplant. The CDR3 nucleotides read TGTGCCAGCAGTTCTACAGGTCGGGCGGGGGCTTTCTTT. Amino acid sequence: CASSSTGRAGAFF.